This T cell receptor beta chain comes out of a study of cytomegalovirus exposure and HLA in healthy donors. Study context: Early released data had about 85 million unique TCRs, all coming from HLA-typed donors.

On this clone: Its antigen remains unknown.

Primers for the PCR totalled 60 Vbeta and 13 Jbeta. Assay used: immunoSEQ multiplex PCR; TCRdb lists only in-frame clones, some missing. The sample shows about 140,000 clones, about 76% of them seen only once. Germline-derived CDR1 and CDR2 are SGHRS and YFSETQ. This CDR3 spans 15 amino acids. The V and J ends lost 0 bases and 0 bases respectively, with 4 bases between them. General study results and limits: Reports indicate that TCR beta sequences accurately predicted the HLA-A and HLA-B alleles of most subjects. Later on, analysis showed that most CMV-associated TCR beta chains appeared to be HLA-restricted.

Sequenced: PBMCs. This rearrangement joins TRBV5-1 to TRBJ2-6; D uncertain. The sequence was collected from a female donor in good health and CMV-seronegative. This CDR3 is CASSLGSSGANVLTF. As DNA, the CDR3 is TGCGCCAGCAGCTTGGGGAGCTCTGGGGCCAACGTCCTGACTTTC.